This T cell receptor (beta chain) was found in a study of T-cell memory formation after mild COVID-19 (dated by TCRdb to the early 2020s). Study-wide context: TCR sequence clusters from the two donors were largely donor specific. In a couple of donors, T-cell clones that expanded and contracted after mild COVID-19 were followed by sequencing TCRalpha and TCRbeta repertoires longitudinally. Two young, previously healthy adult volunteers, one female and one male, were included in the cohort.

This clonotype came up a few times. What antigen it recognizes has not been identified. The record has no base qualities; no much larger clone is one base away. Trimming removed 5 bases from V and 8 bases from J, leaving 12 bases between the germline ends. The CDR3, cysteine through phenylalanine, is 12 amino acids long. The read is trimmed to its CDR3 DNA, 36 bases read in frame from base 1. As encoded in the germline V gene, CDR1 is MDHEN while CDR2 is SYDVKM. Sequenced on an Illumina NovaSeq 6000. TCRalpha and TCRbeta cDNA libraries were constructed by 5'RACE with constant-segment primers, with sample barcodes and unique molecular identifiers being introduced. Trizol reagent was used to extract RNA from every sample. Amplification of the libraries took two PCR steps, and the second step added a second sample barcode plus Illumina TruSeq adapters. The libraries were sequenced on an Illumina NovaSeq using 2 x 150 bp paired-end reads. As for how the authors treated the data: Reads were demultiplexed and collapsed into UMI-guided consensus sequences with migec v1.2.7. Using mixcr v2.1.11, UMI consensuses were aligned to TRA and TRB V and J templates and then assembled into clonotypes. A clonotype was counted as expanded or contracted only when both edgeR and NoisET called the clonotype significant, with the noise models trained on biological replicates. For edgeR calls, a false discovery rate-adjusted p below 0.01 and a log2 fold-change threshold of 1 were applied. As an exploratory analysis of dynamics, PCA with hierarchical clustering was applied to max-normalized trajectories of the 1000 most abundant clonotypes. The CD4 or CD8 phenotype of responding clones was assigned using the separately sequenced CD4+ and CD8+ repertoires. The raw public data were reprocessed by TCRdb itself: fastp quality trimming at Q25, MiXCR clonotype calling, in-frame beta chains only. Rows are combined by CDR3 protein, so each entry shows the most common genes and DNA. The V and J calls, along with clone size, are taken from TCRdb and not from the paper's own processing. The sample records hundreds of thousands of distinct CDR3 sequences, less than 9.5% of which are singletons. Approximately 23% of the sample lies in the top ten.

Ficoll-Paque density gradient centrifugation was the method used to isolate PBMCs. Results the study describes overall, beyond this receptor: Contracting CD4+ clones appeared mostly in the CM and EM memory subsets, whereas CD8+ clones were enriched in EMRA. Whether the second-wave clones peaking on day 37 were SARS-CoV-2 specific was not confirmed. The detection of some responding clones in pre-infection memory suggests that pre-existing cross-reactive memory T cells joined the SARS-CoV-2 response. Clones that contracted from day 15 to 85 showed balanced CD4/CD8 phenotypes, whereas a second wave of clones that expanded from day 15 to 37 leaned towards CD4+. Only two mild cases were covered by the study, and larger cohorts that include severe cases with pre-infection samples were considered necessary.

The receptor was isolated from a man between 18 and 35 years old who had mild COVID-19 (a few samples of this study predate the infection). The sample titles of this study are shuffled in the database, so cell type and time point are left out; the donor was told from shared clones. The sequenced sample was PBMCs or a T cell subset sorted from them (not recorded which). The receptor chain draws on TRBV28 and TRBJ1-2, with no confidently assigned D gene. In nucleotide form, the sequence is TGTGCCAGCAGTCGGAACTCGAGAGGCTACACCTTC. This yields the protein CASSRNSRGYTF.